What follows describes a single T cell receptor beta chain. This clone has a handful of counts. No antigen is known for it. Within one base of it there is no much larger clone, and no base qualities were kept. The collaborating institutions used their own protocols to collect whole blood in K2EDTA tubes. Collaborator samples were shipped for TCRbeta analysis as frozen whole blood, isolated PBMCs, or DNA extracted from either sample type. This sample stems from a study of blood T cell repertoires in COVID-19 (TCRdb year 2020). About the investigation overall: Samples covering the acute and convalescent phases of COVID-19 were provided by collaborators in the United States, Italy and Spain. Where available, HLA class I and class II types were taken from metadata supplied by the sample provider and were not determined by assay-based typing. A de-identified subject ID, COVID-19 status, age in years and sex were almost always included in the sample metadata. The prospective study material was composed of cDNA or gDNA derived from T cells, B-cell-depleted T cells, or PBMCs. Subjects who had been exposed to COVID-19, were actively infected with it, or had recovered from it provided the deeply sampled blood TCRbeta repertoires that made up the dataset. The repertoires were released in a freely available public database intended as a resource for research on the immune response to SARS-CoV-2. Samples were obtained from the ongoing ImmuneRACE study (first 160 participants) and from 1,200 or so subjects provided by 6 global collaborators.

The immunoSEQ Assay, a bias-controlled multiplex PCR, was used to amplify TCRbeta CDR3 regions from genomic DNA. In the original analysis: Nucleated cell counts per sample were estimated from amplification of reference gene primers within the assay. To quantify the absolute abundance of each unique TCRbeta CDR3 rearrangement, sequence reads were collapsed and filtered. For each sample, productive Simpson clonality was calculated as the square root of Simpson's diversity index over productive rearrangements. TCRdb limited this immuneACCESS table to in-frame rearrangements with V and J called. A share of clones is missing; checked studies link under half to unresolved V genes, and the rest is unexplained. That table gives V, J and clone size, and the DNA gave D and trimming. Across this sample there are 100,000 to 150,000 clones, with about four fifths seen only once. The ten largest clones take up about 9.5% of the sample.

Trimming removed 4 bases from V and 7 bases from J; the gene matches leave 6 bases unexplained. The CDR1 and CDR2 encoded by the germline V gene are SGHDN and FVKESK. Inclusive of the bounding cysteine and phenylalanine, the CDR3 is 14 residues long. Just the 42-base CDR3 DNA is kept, in frame starting at base 1. Points the paper makes about the study in general: Clinical and demographic metadata were provided uncurated, with the amount varying by source and participant.

The rearranged segments are TRBV14 and TRBJ1-4, with 7 junctional bases fitting TRBD1. This sequence was found in a man between 35 and 55 years old with active or convalescent COVID-19. The sequenced sample consisted of peripheral blood. The CDR3 amino acid sequence is: CASSRPGTVEKLFF. The sequence in DNA is TGTGCCAGCAGCCGCCCCGGGACAGTTGAAAAACTGTTTTTT.